Listed here are 24 T cell receptor beta chains from one sample, sequenced in a study of CD8+ T cells in alopecia areata. Isolated RNA was reverse transcribed into cDNA used as the sequencing template. TCRdb keeps only in-frame clones here, not all; method: immunoSEQ multiplex PCR. The sample has 100,000 to 150,000 clones; 61% are singletons. Treatment: oral pan-JAK inhibitor, 5-10 mg twice daily. The material was CD4+ T cells sorted from blood, obtained at week 4, from a patient treated with tofacitinib. These receptor sequences come from a human donor with alopecia areata.

The chain combines TRBV5-6 with TRBJ1-6; D unclear. Trimming shortened V by 1 base and J by 10 bases, and 12 bases separated the two germline ends. Germline values: CDR1 SGHDT, CDR2 YYEEEE. The CDR3 sequence is 14 residues long. In DNA, the CDR3 is TGTGCCAGCAGCTTGTTTATTTCGGAGTCACCCCTCCACTTT. Translated: CASSLFISESPLHF.

The chain combines TRBV30 with TRBJ1-5; D perhaps matches TRBD1 (6 bases). Looked up from germline, CDR1 is GTSNPN and CDR2 is SVGIG (reference sequence). Trimming removed 5 bases from V and 6 bases from J, with 17 bases in between. CDR3 length equals 14 residues. CDR3 residues: CAWGDTGQGQPQHF. The CDR3 DNA is TGTGCCTGGGGAGACACAGGGCAGGGTCAGCCCCAGCATTTT. Filled out from reference TRBV30 and TRBJ1-5, the complete variable domain reads SQTIHQWPATLVQPVGSPLSLECTVEGTSNPNLYWYRQAAGRGLQLLFYSVGIGQISSEVPQNLSASRPQDRQFILSSKKLLLSDSGFYLCAWGDTGQGQPQHFGDGTRLSIL.

This chain joins TRBV15 and TRBJ2-1; 9 nucleotides match TRBD1. Germline V gene data show CDR1 as LNHNV and CDR2 as YYDKDF (reference sequence). The trim removed 8 bases at V and 4 bases at J, leaving 9 bases unmatched. This CDR3 is built from 15 residues. The CDR3 DNA reads as TGTGCCACCCGCCGGAGGACAGGGGATTACAATGAGCAGTTCTTC. Protein: CATRRRTGDYNEQFF.

This chain links TRBV6-6 with TRBJ2-7; 8 bases map to TRBD1. V lost 5 bases to trimming and J lost 5 bases; unmatched junction nucleotides: 8. The CDR3 totals 14 residues. The germline gives CDR1 MNHNY, CDR2 SVGAGI (reference sequence). CDR3 DNA: TGTGCCAGCAGTAGAGACAGGGGAATCAACGAGCAGTACTTC. Translation: CASSRDRGINEQYF.

The chain recombines TRBV19 with TRBJ2-5, with D hard to call. Germline V gives CDR1 LNHDA, CDR2 SQIVND (reference sequence). V was pared by 3 bases and J by 2 bases, with 7 bases between. This CDR3 spans 13 amino acids. The DNA of the CDR3 is TGTGCCAGTAGTATGTTTCCTCAAGAGACCCAGTACTTC. This codes for CASSMFPQETQYF.

With respect to this clone: Other nucleotide sequences from this sample produce the same CDR3. The chain carries TRBV5-1 and TRBJ1-6, with 9 bases lining up with TRBD1. The trim removed 4 bases at V and 7 bases at J, leaving 6 bases unmatched. The CDR3 runs to 15 residues. Germline V gene lookup returns CDR1 SGHRS and CDR2 YFSETQ. The CDR3 spells CASSRGDRDNSPLHF. In DNA form, the CDR3 reads TGCGCCAGCAGCAGGGGGGACAGGGACAATTCACCCCTCCACTTT.

The genes are TRBV10-3 and TRBJ2-7; D is possibly TRBD1 or TRBD2 (5 bases each). CDR3 length equals 13 residues. The V and J ends lost 7 bases and 4 bases respectively, with 14 bases between them. Germline V lookup: CDR1 ENHRY, CDR2 SYGVKD. CDR3 sequence reads: CAINAGTSYEQYF. In DNA, the CDR3 is TGTGCCATCAATGCAGGGACGTCTTACGAGCAGTACTTC.

This chain joins TRBV5-1 and TRBJ2-3; no reliable D call. The CDR3 loop spans 13 amino acids. CDR1 is SGHRS and CDR2 is YFSETQ in the germline V gene. The germline V and J ends were trimmed by 4 bases and 4 bases, with 10 bases remaining between them. The CDR3 DNA sequence: TGCGCCAGCAGCGAGATCAACCCAGATACGCAGTATTTT. Its translation is CASSEINPDTQYF.

The V gene is TRBV5-4, the J gene TRBJ2-7, with a weak D call TRBD1 (6 bases). The germline V gene has CDR1 SGHNT and CDR2 YYREEE (reference sequence). The CDR3 consists of 14 residues. The ends were cut back, 3 bases at V and 0 bases at J, with 10 bases in the middle. DNA of the CDR3: TGTGCCAGCAGCTGGGACAAGAGCTCCTACGAGCAGTACTTC. Its translation is CASSWDKSSYEQYF. Full variable domain (outside the CDR3, taken from reference TRBV5-4 and TRBJ2-7): ETGVTQSPTHLIKTRGQQVTLRCSSQSGHNTVSWYQQALGQGPQFIFQYYREEENGRGNFPPRFSGLQFPNYSSELNVNALELDDSALYLCASSWDKSSYEQYFGPGTRLTVT.

CDR3 sequence (DNA): TGCAGCGTTGAATGGCAATATGGGGGTACTGAAGCTTTCTTT. Its protein product is CSVEWQYGGTEAFF. The chain recombines TRBV29-1 with TRBJ1-1; tentatively, D is TRBD1 (5 bases). The V gene lost 2 bases and the J gene lost 5 bases, with 15 bases spanning the gap. From germline, CDR1 is SQVTM and CDR2 ANQGSEA. The CDR3 runs to 14 residues.

This clone was seen more than once but under ten times. This chain links TRBV29-1 with TRBJ1-1; a weak D match, TRBD1 (5 bases). Germline V CDR1 and CDR2: SQVTM, ANQGSEA. Trimming took off 0 bases at V and 4 bases at J, with 9 bases between the two ends. CDR3 length: 13 amino acids. As DNA, the CDR3 is TGCAGCGTTGAAGATCTGGGGGGCACTGAAGCTTTCTTT. Its protein is CSVEDLGGTEAFF.

This clone came up once. This rearrangement joins TRBV11-3 to TRBJ2-1; no definite D call. CDR3 length: 19 amino acids. V lost 5 bases to trimming and J lost 1 base, with 24 bases between them. Germline CDR1 reads SGHNT; CDR2 reads YENEEA. The CDR3 loop reads CASSILGRVGPYSYNEQFF. For the CDR3, the DNA is TGTGCCAGCAGCATCCTGGGTCGCGTCGGGCCATATTCCTACAATGAGCAGTTCTTC.

This chain joins TRBV29-1 and TRBJ2-7; D is unclear. Per the germline V gene, CDR1 is SQVTM and CDR2 is ANQGSEA. There are 12 residues in the CDR3. V shed 4 bases and J shed 0 bases, with 7 bases lying between them. The CDR3 protein is CSVVHPSYEQYF. The CDR3 nucleotides are TGCAGCGTTGTACACCCCTCCTACGAGCAGTACTTC.

This clone was detected many times. CDR3 residues: CASSFEGGYGYTF. In DNA form, the CDR3 reads TGCGCCAGCAGCTTCGAGGGAGGCTATGGCTACACCTTC. This rearrangement joins TRBV5-1 to TRBJ1-2, with D unresolved. Trimming took off 2 bases at V and 4 bases at J, with 9 bases between the two ends. Germline loops: CDR1 SGHRS, CDR2 YFSETQ. The CDR3 contains 13 residues.

The chain joins TRBV7-8 to TRBJ2-7; 8 bases line up with TRBD2. V lost 3 bases to trimming and J lost 5 bases; unmatched junction nucleotides: 18. The germline V gene has CDR1 SGHVS and CDR2 FQNEAQ. CDR3 length equals 18 residues. The CDR3 reads CASSFLSRSGGRNDEQYF. For the CDR3, the DNA is TGTGCCAGCAGCTTTCTCAGCCGATCGGGCGGGAGGAACGACGAGCAGTACTTC. The full variable domain, rest sourced from reference TRBV7-8 and TRBJ2-7, is GAGVSQSPRYKVAKRGQDVALRCDPISGHVSLFWYQQALGQGPEFLTYFQNEAQLDKSGLPSDRFFAERPEGSVSTLKIQRTQQEDSAVYLCASSFLSRSGGRNDEQYFGPGTRLTVT.

This clone showed up just once. Without the conserved terminal phenylalanine or tryptophan, this CDR3 likely stems from a read error. It is unclear where the CDR3 begins or ends on the DNA, so no DNA is shown, and the CDR3 is as TCRdb lists it. The CDR3 reads CSALEDRTGPLRL. The rearrangement uses TRBV29-1 and TRBJ1-1. The CDR3 contains 13 residues when both ends are counted. CDR1 and CDR2 (germline): SQVTM, ANQGSEA.

CDR3 loop: CASRQGVHSPLHF. CDR3 DNA: TGTGCCAGCAGGCAGGGGGTCCATTCACCCCTCCACTTT. The chain recombines TRBV28 with TRBJ1-6; 7 positions match TRBD1. CDR1 and CDR2 from the germline V gene are MDHEN and SYDVKM. This CDR3 spans 13 amino acids. With 6 bases clipped from V and 8 bases from J, the junction kept 4 bases outside the gene matches.

CDR3 sequence reads: CSVEDQIGGGGTDTQYF. CDR3 nucleotides: TGCAGCGTTGAAGATCAGATAGGGGGCGGCGGCACAGATACGCAGTATTTT. The genes are TRBV29-1 and TRBJ2-3; 7 nucleotides agree with TRBD1. This CDR3 region has 17 residues. CDR1 is SQVTM and CDR2 is ANQGSEA in the germline V gene. Germline trimming cut 0 bases from V and 1 base from J; bases unmatched to any gene: 10.

The genes are TRBV2 and TRBJ2-2; 7 bases agree with TRBD1. V shed 4 bases, J shed 6 bases, and the junction held 5 bases outside the gene matches. Germline CDR1 and CDR2: SNHLY and FYNNEI. The CDR3 is made up of 14 amino acids. This CDR3 reads CASSGGTVAGELFF. The CDR3 nucleotides are TGTGCCAGCAGTGGGGGGACAGTCGCCGGGGAGCTGTTTTTT.

This rearrangement joins TRBV15 to TRBJ2-7, with D unclear. Germline CDR1 LNHNV, CDR2 YYDKDF (reference sequence). There are 13 residues in the CDR3. Trimming removed 1 base from V and 6 bases from J, with 10 bases in between. DNA for the CDR3: TGTGCCACCAGCAGAGCTCCGTCCACCGAGCAGTACTTC. This translates into CATSRAPSTEQYF.

This chain connects TRBV6-5 to TRBJ1-1; D uncertain. The CDR3 has 13 amino acids. With 5 bases removed from V and 6 bases from J, the gap between germline ends came to 13 bases. Germline V gives CDR1 MNHEY, CDR2 SVGAGI. The CDR3 nucleotides read TGTGCCAGCAGTGTCTTAAGTGGCGCTGAAGCTTTCTTT. Protein sequence: CASSVLSGAEAFF.

This clone has a handful of counts. In DNA, the CDR3 is TGCAGCGTTGAAGGAGGAGGGGAAGGGGGAAACTATGGCTACACCTTC. Amino acids: CSVEGGGEGGNYGYTF. The V gene is TRBV29-1, the J gene TRBJ1-2; a weak D match, TRBD1 (6 bases). Deletions cut 1 base from V and 2 bases from J, with 17 bases between. Germline values: CDR1 SQVTM, CDR2 ANQGSEA. The CDR3 extends over 16 amino acids.

CDR3 DNA sequence: TGTGCCAGCAGTGAGGGAGCCCGGGCGGGCGAGCAGTACTTC. This sequence encodes CASSEGARAGEQYF. The rearrangement links TRBV2 to TRBJ2-7, with a possible D match to TRBD2 (5 bases). Trimming cost V 3 bases and J 6 bases, with 15 bases left between them. The CDR3 length is 14 residues. CDR1 SNHLY and CDR2 FYNNEI come from the germline V gene. The whole variable domain, filled in from reference TRBV2 and TRBJ2-7, reads EPEVTQTPSHQVTQMGQEVILRCVPISNHLYFYWYRQILGQKVEFLVSFYNNEISEKSEIFDDQFSVERPDGSNFTLKIRSTKLEDSAMYFCASSEGARAGEQYFGPGTRLTVT.

In regard to this clone: A junction end diverges from the germline sequence, so it may reflect a read error. The rearrangement joins TRBV29-1 to TRBJ1-1; TRBD1 is a possible D gene (5 bases). Germline CDR1 is SQVTM and CDR2 is ANQGSEA. The CDR3 contains 13 residues. This CDR3 is CSGEFDRNTEAFF. CDR3 sequence (DNA): TGCAGCGGTGAATTCGACAGGAACACTGAAGCTTTCTTT. Complete variable domain (other parts from reference TRBV29-1 and TRBJ1-1): SAVISQKPSRDICQRGTSLTIQCQVDSQVTMMFWYRQQPGQSLTLIATANQGSEATYESGFVIDKFPISRPNLTFSTLTVSNMSPEDSSIYLCSGEFDRNTEAFFGQGTRLTVV.